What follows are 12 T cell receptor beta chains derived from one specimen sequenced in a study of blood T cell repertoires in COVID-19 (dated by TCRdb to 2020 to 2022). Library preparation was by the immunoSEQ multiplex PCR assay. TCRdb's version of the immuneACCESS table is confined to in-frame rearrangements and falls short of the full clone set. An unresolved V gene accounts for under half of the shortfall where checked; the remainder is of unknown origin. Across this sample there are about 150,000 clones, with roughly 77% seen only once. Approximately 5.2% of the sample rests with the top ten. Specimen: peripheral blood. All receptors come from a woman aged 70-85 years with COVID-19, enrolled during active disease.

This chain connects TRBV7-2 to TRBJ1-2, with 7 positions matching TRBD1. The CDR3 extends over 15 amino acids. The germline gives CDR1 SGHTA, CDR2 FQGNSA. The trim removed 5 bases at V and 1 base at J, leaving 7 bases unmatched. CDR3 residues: CASSDGQVLNYGYTF. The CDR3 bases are TGTGCCAGCAGCGATGGACAGGTCCTTAACTATGGCTACACCTTC. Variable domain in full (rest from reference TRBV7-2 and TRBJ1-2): GAGVSQSPSNKVTEKGKDVELRCDPISGHTALYWYRQSLGQGLEFLIYFQGNSAPDKSGLPSDRFSAERTGGSVSTLTIQRTQQEDSAVYLCASSDGQVLNYGYTFGSGTRLTVV.

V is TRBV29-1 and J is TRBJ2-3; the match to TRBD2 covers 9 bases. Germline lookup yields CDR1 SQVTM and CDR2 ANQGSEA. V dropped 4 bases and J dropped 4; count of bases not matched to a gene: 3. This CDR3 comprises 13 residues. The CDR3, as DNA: TGCAGCGTTGTTGCGGGGGGGCCAGATACGCAGTATTTT. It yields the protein CSVVAGGPDTQYF.

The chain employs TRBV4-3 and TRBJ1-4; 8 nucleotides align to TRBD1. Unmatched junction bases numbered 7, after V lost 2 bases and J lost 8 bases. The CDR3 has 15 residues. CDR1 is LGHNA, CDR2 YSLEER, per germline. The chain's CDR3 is CASSQTGGRGEKLFF. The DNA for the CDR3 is TGCGCCAGCAGCCAAACAGGGGGACGAGGGGAAAAACTGTTTTTT.

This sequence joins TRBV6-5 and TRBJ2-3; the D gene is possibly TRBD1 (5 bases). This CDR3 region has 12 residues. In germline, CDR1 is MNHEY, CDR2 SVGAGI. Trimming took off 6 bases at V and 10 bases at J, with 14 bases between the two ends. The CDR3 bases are TGTGCCAGCAGAGTGGACAAACCCCCGCAGTATTTT. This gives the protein CASRVDKPPQYF.

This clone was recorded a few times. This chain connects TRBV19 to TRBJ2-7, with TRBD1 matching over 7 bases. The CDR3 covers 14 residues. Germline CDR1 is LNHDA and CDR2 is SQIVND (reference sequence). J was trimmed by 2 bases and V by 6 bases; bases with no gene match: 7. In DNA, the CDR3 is TGTGCCAGTAGCAGAACAGGGGTGGCCTACGAGCAGTACTTC. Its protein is CASSRTGVAYEQYF.

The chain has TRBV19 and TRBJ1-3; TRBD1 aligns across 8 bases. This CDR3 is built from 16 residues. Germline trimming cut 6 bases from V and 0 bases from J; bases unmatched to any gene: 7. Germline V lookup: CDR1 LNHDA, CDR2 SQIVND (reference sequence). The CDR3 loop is CASRAWTGSSGNTIYF. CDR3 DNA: TGTGCCAGTAGGGCCTGGACAGGGAGCTCTGGAAACACCATATATTTT.

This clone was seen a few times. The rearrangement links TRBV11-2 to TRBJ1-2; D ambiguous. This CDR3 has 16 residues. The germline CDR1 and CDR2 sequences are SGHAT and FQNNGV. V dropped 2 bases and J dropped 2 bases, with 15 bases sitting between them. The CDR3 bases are TGTGCCAGCAGCTTAAACCCTCAGGTTGCAAACTATGGCTACACCTTC. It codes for CASSLNPQVANYGYTF.

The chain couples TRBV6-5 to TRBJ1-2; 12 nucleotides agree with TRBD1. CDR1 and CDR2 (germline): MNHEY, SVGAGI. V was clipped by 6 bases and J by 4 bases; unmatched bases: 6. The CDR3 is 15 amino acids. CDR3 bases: TGTGCCAGCAGGTCCGGGACAGGGGGCGCCTATGGCTACACCTTC. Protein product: CASRSGTGGAYGYTF.

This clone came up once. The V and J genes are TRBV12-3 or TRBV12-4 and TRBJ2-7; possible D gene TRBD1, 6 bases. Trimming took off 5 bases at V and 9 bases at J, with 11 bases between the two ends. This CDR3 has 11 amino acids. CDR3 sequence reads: CASSLQGMQYF. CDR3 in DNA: TGTGCCAGCAGTCTACAGGGCATGCAGTACTTC.

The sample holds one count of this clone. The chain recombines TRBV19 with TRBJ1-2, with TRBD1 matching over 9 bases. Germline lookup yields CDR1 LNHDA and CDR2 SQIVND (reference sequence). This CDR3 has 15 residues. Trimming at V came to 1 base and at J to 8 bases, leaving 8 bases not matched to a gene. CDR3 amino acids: CASSIVTGGLGGYTF. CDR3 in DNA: TGTGCCAGTAGTATAGTAACAGGGGGCCTCGGAGGCTACACCTTC. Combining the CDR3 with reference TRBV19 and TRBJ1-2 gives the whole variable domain DGGITQSPKYLFRKEGQNVTLSCEQNLNHDAMYWYRQDPGQGLRLIYYSQIVNDFQKGDIAEGYSVSREKKESFPLTVTSAQKNPTAFYLCASSIVTGGLGGYTFGSGTRLTVV.

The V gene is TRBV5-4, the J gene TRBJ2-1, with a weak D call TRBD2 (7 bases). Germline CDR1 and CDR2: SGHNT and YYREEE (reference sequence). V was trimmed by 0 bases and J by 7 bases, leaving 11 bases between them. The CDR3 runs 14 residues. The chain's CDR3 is CASSLVAGANEQFF. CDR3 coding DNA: TGTGCCAGCAGCTTGGTTGCGGGGGCGAATGAGCAGTTCTTC.

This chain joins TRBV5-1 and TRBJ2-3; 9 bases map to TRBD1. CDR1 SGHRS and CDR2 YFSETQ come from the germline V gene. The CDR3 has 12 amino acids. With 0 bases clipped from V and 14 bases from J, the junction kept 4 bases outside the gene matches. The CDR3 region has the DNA TGCGCCAGCAGCTTGGCAGGGACAGGGTCGTATTTT. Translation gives CASSLAGTGSYF.